A selection of T cell receptor beta chains follows, all from one sample in a study of control samples from healthy donors and cancer patients. The table came from immunoSEQ multiplex PCR; TCRdb's copy has only in-frame clones and leaves some out. The table has more than 95,000 clones, more than 80% seen once. The material sequenced was PBMCs. All receptors derive from a woman aged 45 to 65 with colorectal cancer. CDR3s include the opening cysteine and the closing phenylalanine or tryptophan. The D gene is left open where the match is weak. Size is stated for part of the rows, as once, few or many counts, or as a class when the clone is expanded.

d_call j_call v_call clone_size cdr3_nt cdr3_aa
TRBD1 TRBJ2-5 TRBV18 - TGTGCCAGCTCAGACGGGACAGGTCAAGAGACCCAGTACTTC CASSDGTGQETQYF
- TRBJ2-1 TRBV5-1 - TGCGCCAGCAGCCCGAGGGAGATCAATGAGCAGTTCTTC CASSPREINEQFF
- TRBJ2-7 TRBV19 - TGTGCCAGTAGTATCCTCGGGGAGGATTCCTACGAGCAGTACTTC CASSILGEDSYEQYF
TRBD1 TRBJ1-6 TRBV6-1 - TGTGCCAGCAGTGAAGTCCGGACAGGGAGGAGTAATTCACCCCTCCACTTT CASSEVRTGRSNSPLHF
- TRBJ2-2 TRBV10-3 - TGTGCCATCAGTGAAGCAGGGCGGTCGAACACCGGGGAGCTGTTTTTT CAISEAGRSNTGELFF
- TRBJ1-5 TRBV6-6 once TGTGCCAGCAGTACAGTAGGGAGCAATCAGCCCCAGCATTTT CASSTVGSNQPQHF
TRBD1 TRBJ1-2 TRBV5-5 - TGTGCCAGCAGCCCCCGGACAGGGCAAACCTATGGCTACACCTTC CASSPRTGQTYGYTF
- TRBJ2-1 TRBV7-9 - TGTGCCGGGGGAAAGATTCTAGCTGCCGGGTGGGATGAGCAGTTCTTC CAGGKILAAGWDEQFF
- TRBJ1-1 TRBV19 - TGTGCCAGCACCCTGGGCACTGAAGCTTTCTTT CASTLGTEAFF
- TRBJ2-7 TRBV9 - TGTGCCAGCCCCAACTACGAGCAGTACTTC CASPNYEQYF
- TRBJ2-3 TRBV7-9 - TGTGCCAGCAGCTTAGGAATAACTGGGTCCGATACGCAGTATTTT CASSLGITGSDTQYF
TRBD1 TRBJ1-4 TRBV6-1 - TGTGCCAGCAGTGAAGGGGATACAGGGGCGGCTAATGAAAAACTGTTTTTT CASSEGDTGAANEKLFF
TRBD1 TRBJ2-3 TRBV5-4 - TGTGCCAGCAGCTTGAAGACAGGGGGCATGGATACGCAGTATTTT CASSLKTGGMDTQYF
- TRBJ2-3 TRBV10-3 - TGTGCCATCACTTTCAAGGCAGGGGAAGGAACAGATACGCAGTATTTT CAITFKAGEGTDTQYF
- TRBJ1-4 TRBV5-1 - TGCGCCAGCAGCTTGGGAGGGACCGATGAAAAACTGTTTTTT CASSLGGTDEKLFF
- TRBJ1-1 TRBV7-9 - TGTGCCAGCAGCTTAGGCCGGCAACGGGGGCAAGCTTTCTTT CASSLGRQRGQAFF
- TRBJ2-1 TRBV15 - TGTGCCACTGCTGCGGGATATGACGATGAGCAGTTCTTC CATAAGYDDEQFF
- TRBJ1-6 TRBV2 - TGTGCCAGCAGGTCTAGCTCCTATAATTCACCCCTCCACTTT CASRSSSYNSPLHF
- TRBJ2-1 TRBV6-5 - TGTGCCAGCAGCACCCGGGACCGACCGGGGGATGAGCAGTTCTTC CASSTRDRPGDEQFF
TRBD1 TRBJ1-1 TRBV27 - TGTGCCAGCAGTCTCTCAGCGACAGGGCCTCCAATACCAAGGGACACTGAAGCTTTCTTT CASSLSATGPPIPRDTEAFF
- TRBJ1-4 TRBV3-1/TRBV3-2 - TGTGCCAGCAGCCAAGAAGGGATTGAAAAACTGTTTTTT CASSQEGIEKLFF
- TRBJ2-3 TRBV5-1 - TGCGCCAGCAGCACCTTAGGAGGCACAGATACGCAGTATTTT CASSTLGGTDTQYF
- TRBJ2-1 TRBV6-5 - TGTGCCAGCGGCAGGGCTACTACCTACAATGAGCAGTTCTTC CASGRATTYNEQFF
TRBD2 TRBJ2-3 TRBV5-1 - TGCGCCAGCAGCTTGGCGGGGGGAACAGATACGCAGTATTTT CASSLAGGTDTQYF
- TRBJ2-5 TRBV5-1 - TGCGCCAGCAGCTCCCTAGAGGGAGAAGAGACCCAGTACTTC CASSSLEGEETQYF
- TRBJ2-4 TRBV14 - TGTGCCAGCAGCCAAGGGGGCGGAATAAACATTCAGTACTTC CASSQGGGINIQYF
- TRBJ1-1 TRBV9 - TGTGCCAGCAGCGTAGGGTTCCAGATGAACACTGAAGCTTTCTTT CASSVGFQMNTEAFF
- TRBJ1-4 TRBV15 - TGTGCCACCAGCAGAGACCCCCCCCCAACTAATGAAAAACTGTTTTTT CATSRDPPPTNEKLFF
- TRBJ2-5 TRBV5-5 - TGTGCCAGCAGCACCGCCGTGGGAACTGAAGAGACCCAGTACTTC CASSTAVGTEETQYF
- TRBJ1-2 TRBV28 - TGTGCCAGCAGTTTCGCAGGGACTTATGGCTACACCTTC CASSFAGTYGYTF
TRBD2 TRBJ2-2 TRBV7-6 once TGTGCCAGCAGCTTAGCTAGCGGGGTCGAACACCGGGGAGCTGTTTTT CASSLASGVEHRGAVF
- TRBJ1-5 TRBV7-9 - TGTGCCAGCAGCTCGGACGGCAATCAGCCCCAGCATTTT CASSSDGNQPQHF
- TRBJ1-2 TRBV2 - TGTGCCAGCAGTGAAGGACGGAACTATGGCTACACCTTC CASSEGRNYGYTF
- TRBJ1-2 TRBV5-1 - TGCGCCAGCAGCTTGATTAGGGAACAGGGCTATGGCTACACCTTC CASSLIREQGYGYTF
TRBD1 TRBJ2-7 TRBV6-2/TRBV6-3 - TGTGCCAGCAGTTGGGACAGGGGGCGTTTCGAGCAGTACTTC CASSWDRGRFEQYF
- TRBJ2-7 TRBV18 - TGTGCCAGCTCACCAGGAAGTAGCTACGAGCAGTACTTC CASSPGSSYEQYF
TRBD1 TRBJ1-6 TRBV5-1 - TGCGCCAGCAGCTTCGGACAGGGGAGTTCTTCACCCCTCCACTTT CASSFGQGSSSPLHF
TRBD1 TRBJ1-5 TRBV19 once TGTGCCAGTAGTGTCTGGACAGGCGATAGCAATCAGCCCCAGCATTTT CASSVWTGDSNQPQHF
- TRBJ2-1 TRBV7-2 - TGTGCCAGCAGCTTAGCGATAACTAGCTCCTACAATGAGCAGTTCTTC CASSLAITSSYNEQFF
- TRBJ1-1 TRBV20-1 - TGCAGTGCTAGTTGGGGGGGGATTGGTACTGAAGCTTTCTTT CSASWGGIGTEAFF